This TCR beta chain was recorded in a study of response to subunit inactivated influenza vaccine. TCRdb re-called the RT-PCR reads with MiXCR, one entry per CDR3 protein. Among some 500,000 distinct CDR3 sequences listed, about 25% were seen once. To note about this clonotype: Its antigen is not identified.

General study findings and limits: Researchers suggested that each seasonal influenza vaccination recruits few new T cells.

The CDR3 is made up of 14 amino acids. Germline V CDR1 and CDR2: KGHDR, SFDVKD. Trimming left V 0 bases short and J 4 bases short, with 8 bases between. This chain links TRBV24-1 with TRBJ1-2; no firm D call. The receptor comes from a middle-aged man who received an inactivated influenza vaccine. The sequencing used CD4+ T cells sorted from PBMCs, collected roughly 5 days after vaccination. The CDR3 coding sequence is TGTGCCACCAGTGATTTGAAGACAACCTATGGCTACACCTTC. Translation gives CATSDLKTTYGYTF.